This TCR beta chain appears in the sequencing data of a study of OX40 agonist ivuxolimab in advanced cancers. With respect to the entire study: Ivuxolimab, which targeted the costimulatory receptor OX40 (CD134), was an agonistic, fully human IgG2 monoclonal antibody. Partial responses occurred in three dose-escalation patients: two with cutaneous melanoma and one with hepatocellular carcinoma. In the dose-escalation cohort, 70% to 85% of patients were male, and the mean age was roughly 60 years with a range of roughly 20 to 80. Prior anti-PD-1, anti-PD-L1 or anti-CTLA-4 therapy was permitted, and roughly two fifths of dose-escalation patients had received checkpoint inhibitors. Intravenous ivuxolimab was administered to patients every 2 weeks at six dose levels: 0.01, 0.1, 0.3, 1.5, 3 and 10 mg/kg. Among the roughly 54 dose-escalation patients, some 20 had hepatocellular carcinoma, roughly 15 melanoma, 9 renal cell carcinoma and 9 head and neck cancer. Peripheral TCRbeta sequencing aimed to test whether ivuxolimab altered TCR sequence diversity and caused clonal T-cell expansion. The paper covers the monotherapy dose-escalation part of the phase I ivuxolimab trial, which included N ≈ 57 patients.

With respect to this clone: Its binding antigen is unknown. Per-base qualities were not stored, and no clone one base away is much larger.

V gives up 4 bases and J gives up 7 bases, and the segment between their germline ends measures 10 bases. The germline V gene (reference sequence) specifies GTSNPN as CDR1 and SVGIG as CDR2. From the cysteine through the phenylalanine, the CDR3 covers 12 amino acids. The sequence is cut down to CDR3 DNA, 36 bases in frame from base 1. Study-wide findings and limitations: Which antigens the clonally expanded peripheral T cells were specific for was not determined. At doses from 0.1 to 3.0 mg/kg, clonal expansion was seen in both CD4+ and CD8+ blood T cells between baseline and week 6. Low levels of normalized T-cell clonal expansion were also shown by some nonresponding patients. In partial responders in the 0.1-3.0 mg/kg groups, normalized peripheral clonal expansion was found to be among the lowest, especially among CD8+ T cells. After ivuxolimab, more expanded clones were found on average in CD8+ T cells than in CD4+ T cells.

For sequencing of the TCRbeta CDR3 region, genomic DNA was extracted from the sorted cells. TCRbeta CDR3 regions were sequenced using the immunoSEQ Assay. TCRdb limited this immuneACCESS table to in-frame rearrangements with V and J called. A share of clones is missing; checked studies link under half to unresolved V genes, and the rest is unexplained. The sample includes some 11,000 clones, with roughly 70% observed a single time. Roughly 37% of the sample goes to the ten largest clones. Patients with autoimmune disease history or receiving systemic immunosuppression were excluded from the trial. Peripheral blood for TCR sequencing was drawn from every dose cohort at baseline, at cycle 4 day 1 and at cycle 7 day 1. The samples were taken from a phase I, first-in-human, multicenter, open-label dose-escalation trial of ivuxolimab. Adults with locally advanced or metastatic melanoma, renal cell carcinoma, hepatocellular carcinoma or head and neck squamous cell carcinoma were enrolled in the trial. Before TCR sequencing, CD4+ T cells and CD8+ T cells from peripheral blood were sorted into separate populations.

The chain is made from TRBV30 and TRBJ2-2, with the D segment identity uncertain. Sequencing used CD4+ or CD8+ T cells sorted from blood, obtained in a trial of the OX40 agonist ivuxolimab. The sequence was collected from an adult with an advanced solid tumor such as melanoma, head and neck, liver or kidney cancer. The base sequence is TGTGCCTGGATGTCCCTTGTCGGGGAGCTGTTTTTT. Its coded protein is CAWMSLVGELFF.